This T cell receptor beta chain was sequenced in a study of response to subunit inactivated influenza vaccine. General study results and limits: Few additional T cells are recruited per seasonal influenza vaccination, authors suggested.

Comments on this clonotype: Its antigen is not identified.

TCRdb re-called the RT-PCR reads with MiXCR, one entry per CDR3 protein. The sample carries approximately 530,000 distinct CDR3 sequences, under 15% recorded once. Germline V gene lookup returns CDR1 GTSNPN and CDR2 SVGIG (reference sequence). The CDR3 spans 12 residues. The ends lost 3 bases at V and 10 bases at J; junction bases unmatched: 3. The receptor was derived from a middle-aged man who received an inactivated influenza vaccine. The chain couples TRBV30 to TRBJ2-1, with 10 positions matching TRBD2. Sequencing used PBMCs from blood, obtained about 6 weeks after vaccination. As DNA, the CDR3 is TGTGCCTGGAGGGGACTAGCGCTCGAGCAGTTCTTC. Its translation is CAWRGLALEQFF. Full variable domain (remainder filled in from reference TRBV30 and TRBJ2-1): SQTIHQWPATLVQPVGSPLSLECTVEGTSNPNLYWYRQAAGRGLQLLFYSVGIGQISSEVPQNLSASRPQDRQFILSSKKLLLSDSGFYLCAWRGLALEQFFGPGTRLTVL.